This record covers a single TCR beta chain. The target of this receptor is not known. Base quality data are lacking; no much larger clone is found one base away. Collaborating institutions collected whole blood in K2EDTA tubes following their own protocols. For TCRbeta analysis, collaborator samples were shipped as frozen whole blood, as isolated PBMCs, or as DNA extracted from either sample type. These data come from a study of blood T cell repertoires in COVID-19 (dated by TCRdb to 2019 to 2021). Study-wide context: The collaborator samples originated in the United States, Italy and Spain and spanned the acute and convalescent phases of COVID-19. Subjects who had been exposed to COVID-19, were actively infected with it, or had recovered from it provided the deeply sampled blood TCRbeta repertoires that made up the dataset. The prospective study material was composed of cDNA or gDNA derived from T cells, B-cell-depleted T cells, or PBMCs. The repertoires were released in a freely available public database meant as a resource for research on the immune response to SARS-CoV-2. Where HLA class I and class II types were available, the types were taken from metadata supplied by the sample provider, not from assay-based typing. Nearly every sample came with metadata listing a de-identified subject ID, COVID-19 status, age in years and sex. The samples were drawn from two sources: the first 160 participants of the ongoing ImmuneRACE study, and fewer than 1,500 subjects contributed by 6 global collaborators. Results and caveats for the whole study, not just this receptor: Clinical and demographic metadata were provided uncurated, with the amount varying by source and participant.

The immunoSEQ Assay, a bias-controlled multiplex PCR, was used to amplify TCRbeta CDR3 regions from genomic DNA. The paper's data handling went like this. Nucleated cell counts per sample were estimated from amplification of reference gene primers within the assay. Sequence reads were collapsed and filtered to measure the absolute abundance of every unique TCRbeta CDR3 rearrangement. For each sample, productive Simpson clonality was calculated as the square root of Simpson's diversity index across productive rearrangements. TCRdb limited this immuneACCESS table to in-frame rearrangements with V and J called. A share of clones is missing; checked studies link under half to unresolved V genes, and the rest is unexplained. V and J calls and clone size come straight from that table; D and trimming were deduced from the DNA. Here the sample has some 120,000 clones; about 90% occur a single time. Jointly, the top ten make up approximately 4% of the sample.

V lost 1 base and J lost 6 bases, and the count of bases not matched to a germline gene is 9. The germline V gene specifies SQVTM as CDR1 and ANQGSEA as CDR2. Including cysteine and phenylalanine, the CDR3 has 16 amino acids. Only the CDR3 region is kept as DNA, spanning 48 bases read in frame from base 1. This receptor chain uses TRBV29-1 and TRBJ2-2; 9 of the junction bases match TRBD1. Sequenced sample: peripheral blood. The clonotype comes from a woman aged 60-70 years with acute or convalescent COVID-19. The CDR3 reads CSVEGLQGANSGELFF. The DNA is as follows: TGCAGCGTTGAAGGACTACAGGGGGCTAACTCCGGGGAGCTGTTTTTT.